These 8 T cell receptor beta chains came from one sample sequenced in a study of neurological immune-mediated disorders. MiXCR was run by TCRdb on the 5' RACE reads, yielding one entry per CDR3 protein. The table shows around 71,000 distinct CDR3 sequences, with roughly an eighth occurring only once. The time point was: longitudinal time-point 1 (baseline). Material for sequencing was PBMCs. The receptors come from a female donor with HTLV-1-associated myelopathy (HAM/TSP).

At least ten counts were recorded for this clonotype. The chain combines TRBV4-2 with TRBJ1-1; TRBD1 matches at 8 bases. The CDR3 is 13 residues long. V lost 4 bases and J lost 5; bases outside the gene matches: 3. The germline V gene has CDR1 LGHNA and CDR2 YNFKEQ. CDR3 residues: CASSRDRKTEAFF. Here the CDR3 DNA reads TGTGCCAGCAGCCGGGACAGGAAGACTGAAGCTTTCTTT.

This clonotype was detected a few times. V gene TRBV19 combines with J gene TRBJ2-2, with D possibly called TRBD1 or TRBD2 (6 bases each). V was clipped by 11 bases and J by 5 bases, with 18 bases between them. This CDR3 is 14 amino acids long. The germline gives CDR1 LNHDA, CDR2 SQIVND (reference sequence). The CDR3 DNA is TGTGCCTCATCTAGGGGGGAATGGACCGGGGAGCTGTTTTTT. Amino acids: CASSRGEWTGELFF.

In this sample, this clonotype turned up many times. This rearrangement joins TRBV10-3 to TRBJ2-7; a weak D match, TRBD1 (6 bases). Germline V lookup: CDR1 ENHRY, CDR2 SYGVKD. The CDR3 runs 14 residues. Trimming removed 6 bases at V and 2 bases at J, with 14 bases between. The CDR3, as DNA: TGTGCCATCAGCGGACAGAGTGAAACCTACGAGCAGTACTTC. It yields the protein CAISGQSETYEQYF.

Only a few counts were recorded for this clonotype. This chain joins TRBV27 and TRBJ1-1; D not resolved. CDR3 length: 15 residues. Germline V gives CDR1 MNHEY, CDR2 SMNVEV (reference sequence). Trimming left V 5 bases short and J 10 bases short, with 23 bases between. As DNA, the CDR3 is TGTGCCAGCAGTCCAAGACGCTCGGGCCCGTTGATAGCTTTCTTT. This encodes CASSPRRSGPLIAFF.

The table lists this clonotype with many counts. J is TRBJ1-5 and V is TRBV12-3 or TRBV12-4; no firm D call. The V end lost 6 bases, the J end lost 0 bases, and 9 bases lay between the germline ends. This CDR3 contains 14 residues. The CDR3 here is CASSVGDSNQPQHF. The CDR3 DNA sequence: TGTGCCAGCAGCGTCGGAGATAGCAATCAGCCCCAGCATTTT.

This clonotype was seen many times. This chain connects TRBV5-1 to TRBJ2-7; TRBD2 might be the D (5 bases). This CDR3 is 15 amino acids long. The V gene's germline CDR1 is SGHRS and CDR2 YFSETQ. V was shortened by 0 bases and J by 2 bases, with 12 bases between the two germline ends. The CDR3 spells CASSLESGSTYEQYF. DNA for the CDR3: TGCGCCAGCAGCTTGGAGAGCGGCTCTACCTACGAGCAGTACTTC.

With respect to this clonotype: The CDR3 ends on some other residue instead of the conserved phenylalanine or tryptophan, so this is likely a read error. The CDR3 spells CVSSSGAGGSSYNEQFS. The CDR3, as DNA: TGTGTCAGCAGCTCAGGGGCGGGGGGGAGTTCCTACAATGAGCAGTTCTCC. V and J are TRBV9 and TRBJ2-1, with 9 bases that match TRBD2. This CDR3 has 17 residues. Germline V lookup: CDR1 SGDLS, CDR2 YYNGEE.

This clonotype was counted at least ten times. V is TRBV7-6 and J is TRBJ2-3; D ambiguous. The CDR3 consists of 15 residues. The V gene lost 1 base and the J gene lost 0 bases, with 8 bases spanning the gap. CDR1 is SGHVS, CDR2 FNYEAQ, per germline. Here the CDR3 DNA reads TGTGCCAGCAGCTTAGTTGCCGGGAGCACAGATACGCAGTATTTT. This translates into CASSLVAGSTDTQYF.